This passage covers 3 T cell receptor beta chains from one sample sequenced in a study of T cell responses to AZD1222 COVID-19 vaccine. Assay: immunoSEQ multiplex PCR; the TCRdb copy retains only in-frame clones and omits some. The data show roughly 120,000 clones, with around 90% seen just once and approximately 2.6% held by the top ten. Material: peripheral blood, obtained 28 days after the second AZD1222 dose. The origin of the receptors is an adult who received the AZD1222 COVID-19 vaccine.

The chain carries TRBV25-1 and TRBJ2-1; 13 bases agree with TRBD2. J lost 12 bases, V lost 3 bases, and 11 bases had no gene match. The CDR3 totals 16 residues. Germline V gives CDR1 MGHDK, CDR2 SYGVNS. The CDR3 protein is CASSERVTSGGPGQFF. The CDR3 region has the DNA TGTGCCAGCAGTGAGAGGGTGACTAGCGGGGGGCCGGGGCAGTTCTTC.

The chain is built from TRBV5-1 and TRBJ2-3, with 8 bases aligning to TRBD2. The V gene end was trimmed by 4 bases and the J gene end by 2 bases; junction bases not matched to a gene: 9. The CDR3 extends over 16 amino acids. Germline V gene sequence: CDR1 SGHRS, CDR2 YFSETQ. The CDR3 DNA is TGCGCCAGCAGCCCCCAGGGACTAGGCCCCACAGATACGCAGTATTTT. Protein product: CASSPQGLGPTDTQYF.

V is TRBV7-2 and J is TRBJ1-1, with D unclear. The CDR3 totals 15 residues. The germline CDR1 and CDR2 sequences are SGHTA and FQGNSA. Trimming stripped 2 bases from V and 0 bases from J, with 10 bases between. The CDR3 region is CASSLNTVLNTEAFF. In nucleotides, the CDR3 is TGTGCCAGCAGCTTAAACACAGTTTTGAACACTGAAGCTTTCTTT.